This TCR beta chain was identified during a study of regulatory and conventional T cells in RAG deficiency. Study conclusions and caveats: Shannon entropy was markedly lower and Simpson indices higher in RAG-deficient patients than control T-cell subsets. Omenn CD25-high CD127-low cells may be activated cells, not true Tregs.

The protocol was immunoSEQ multiplex PCR, while the TCRdb copy is restricted to in-frame clones and leaves out a portion. The top ten hold roughly 1.4% of the sample, which has under 20,000 clones, approximately 90% seen once. The sorted regulatory T cells were CD4+, CD25-high and CD127-low, with genomic DNA sequenced. The CDR3 is made up of 15 amino acids. CDR1 is MNHNY and CDR2 is SVGAGI in the germline V gene (reference sequence). V lost 5 bases and J lost 2; bases outside the gene matches: 4. Worth noting for this clone: Its matching antigen is unknown.

A further study also used this sample, focusing on regulatory T cells. That work states: The PCR used 52 TRBV and 13 TRBJ primers.

The chain carries TRBV6-6 and TRBJ1-5; 9 nucleotides agree with TRBD1. Sequencing was done on a sample of Tregs sorted from blood. The sequence derives from a human donor in good health. The CDR3 loop reads CASSRQGGGNQPQHF. The CDR3 region has the DNA TGTGCCAGCAGTCGACAGGGGGGAGGCAATCAGCCCCAGCATTTT.